This T cell receptor (beta chain) was sequenced during a study of cytomegalovirus exposure and HLA in healthy donors. General study points: CMV antigen specificity was confirmed in vitro for three CMV-associated chains.

On this clone: Antigen: not known.

PCR amplification relied on 60 Vbeta primers (plus 13 Jbeta primers). Measured with immunoSEQ multiplex PCR; TCRdb has only the in-frame clones, and not every one. The sample has approximately 140,000 clones; 80% to 85% are singletons. V shed 0 bases and J shed 5 bases, with 13 bases lying between them. The CDR3 is 16 amino acids. Germline V gene lookup returns CDR1 SNHLY and CDR2 FYNNEI. This clonotype was obtained from a boy aged 5-17 years in good health and CMV-seronegative. The rearrangement uses TRBV2 and TRBJ1-4; D possibly corresponds to TRBD1 (6 bases). Sequenced: PBMCs. Written as DNA, the CDR3 is TGTGCCAGCAGTGAAGCGCTTGGACAGCGGAATGAAAAACTGTTTTTT. Residues: CASSEALGQRNEKLFF.